The rows below give T cell receptor beta chains drawn from one sample of a study of blood T cell repertoires in COVID-19. Measured with immunoSEQ multiplex PCR; TCRdb has only the in-frame clones, and not every one. In the table there are about 120,000 clones, approximately 82% of which are singletons. Sequencing input: peripheral blood. These receptors all stem from a man younger than 45 with acute or convalescent COVID-19. Both conserved end residues are part of each CDR3. D genes are given only for firm matches. Some rows mark clone size as missing; the rest say once, few, many or name a class of expanded clone.

CDR3aa,CDR3nt,len,v_gene,j_gene,d_gene,abundance
CASSPRTSGITDTQYF,TGTGCCAGTAGTCCCCGGACTAGCGGGATTACAGATACGCAGTATTTT,16,TRBV19,TRBJ2-3,TRBD2,.
CASSLGGQGGTEAFF,TGCGCCAGCAGCTTGGGAGGACAGGGGGGCACTGAAGCTTTCTTT,15,TRBV5-1,TRBJ1-1,TRBD1,.
CAWSVGTGPNSPLHF,TGTGCCTGGAGTGTTGGGACAGGCCCTAATTCACCCCTCCACTTT,15,TRBV30,TRBJ1-6,TRBD1,.
CASAGGSSGNTIYF,TGTGCCAGCGCTGGGGGGAGCTCTGGAAACACCATATATTTT,14,TRBV7-9,TRBJ1-3,.,.
CASSAGTGEGNTIYF,TGTGCCAGCAGCGCCGGCACAGGGGAAGGAAACACCATATATTTT,15,TRBV5-8,TRBJ1-3,TRBD1,.
CAISDTGLVDTQYF,TGTGCCATCAGTGATACGGGACTAGTAGATACGCAGTATTTT,14,TRBV10-3,TRBJ2-3,TRBD2,medium-sized
CASRIWTSGLLYEQYF,TGCGCCAGCCGCATTTGGACTAGCGGGCTCCTCTACGAGCAGTACTTC,16,TRBV5-1,TRBJ2-7,TRBD2,.
CASSQSGTGNTEAFF,TGCGCCAGCAGCCAATCCGGGACAGGGAACACTGAAGCTTTCTTT,15,TRBV4-1,TRBJ1-1,TRBD1,.
CASSVATTNTGELFF,TGTGCCAGCAGCGTAGCTACTACTAACACCGGGGAGCTGTTTTTT,15,TRBV9,TRBJ2-2,.,.
CSASATGNSNSPLHF,TGCAGTGCTAGTGCGACAGGAAACAGTAATTCACCCCTCCACTTT,15,TRBV20-1,TRBJ1-6,.,.
CASSQDAPPAGMNTEAFF,TGTGCCAGCAGCCAAGACGCCCCTCCGGCAGGGATGAACACTGAAGCTTTCTTT,18,TRBV4-2,TRBJ1-1,.,once
CAWSGHDNYGYTF,TGTGCCTGGAGTGGCCATGACAATTATGGCTACACCTTC,13,TRBV30,TRBJ1-2,.,.
CASSANYEQYF,TGTGCCAGTAGTGCGAATTACGAGCAGTACTTC,11,TRBV19,TRBJ2-7,.,.
CASSYSTGGSEKLFF,TGTGCCAGCAGTTACTCGACAGGGGGGAGTGAAAAACTGTTTTTT,15,TRBV6-2/TRBV6-3,TRBJ1-4,TRBD1,.
CASSLNNRGTEAFF,TGTGCCAGCAGCTTGAACAACAGGGGCACTGAAGCTTTCTTT,14,TRBV7-9,TRBJ1-1,TRBD1,.
CALAPPSLNEQFF,TGTGCATTGGCCCCCCCTAGCCTCAATGAGCAGTTCTTC,13,TRBV30,TRBJ2-1,.,once
CAGWGGPLSNTEAFF,TGTGCCGGCTGGGGGGGGCCACTGTCGAACACTGAAGCTTTCTTT,15,TRBV6-1,TRBJ1-1,.,.
CASIKNGGTYEQYF,TGTGCCAGCATCAAGAACGGGGGGACCTACGAGCAGTACTTC,14,TRBV5-6,TRBJ2-7,TRBD2,.
CASSTRDRVLGGANVLTF,TGTGCCAGCAGCACCCGGGACAGGGTACTAGGTGGGGCCAACGTCCTGACTTTC,18,TRBV11-3,TRBJ2-6,TRBD1,once
CASSWAGEYNEQFF,TGTGCCAGCAGTTGGGCGGGGGAATACAATGAGCAGTTCTTC,14,TRBV7-9,TRBJ2-1,TRBD2,.
CASSYGRGEQFF,TGTGCCAGCAGTTATGGCAGAGGTGAGCAGTTCTTC,12,TRBV6-2/TRBV6-3,TRBJ2-1,.,.
CTSSQFYRGFGYGYTF,TGCACCAGCAGCCAGTTTTACAGGGGGTTTGGCTATGGCTACACCTTC,16,TRBV1,TRBJ1-2,.,.
CASSSGTGGTGELFF,TGTGCCAGCAGCTCCGGGACAGGGGGCACCGGGGAGCTGTTTTTT,15,TRBV7-6,TRBJ2-2,TRBD1,.
CASSLRVDNEQFF,TGCGCCAGCAGCTTGAGAGTAGACAATGAGCAGTTCTTC,13,TRBV5-1,TRBJ2-1,.,.
CSVAVSRAGNTEAFF,TGCAGCGTTGCAGTATCGCGGGCGGGGAACACTGAAGCTTTCTTT,15,TRBV29-1,TRBJ1-1,.,.
CASSLGGASSYNEQFF,TGTGCCAGCAGCTTGGGTGGAGCGAGCTCCTACAATGAGCAGTTCTTC,16,TRBV5-4,TRBJ2-1,.,.
CSASLDRVNGYTF,TGCAGTGCTAGTCTGGACAGGGTGAATGGCTACACCTTC,13,TRBV20-1,TRBJ1-2,TRBD1,.
CASSRQSQGSPLHF,TGTGCCAGCAGTCGACAGTCTCAGGGCTCACCCCTCCACTTT,14,TRBV6-5,TRBJ1-6,.,.
CASSLVAGAYNEQFF,TGTGCCAGCAGCTTAGTGGCAGGTGCCTACAATGAGCAGTTCTTC,15,TRBV7-8,TRBJ2-1,.,.
CSVDIRSTGELFF,TGCAGCGTTGATATCCGGAGCACCGGGGAGCTGTTTTTT,13,TRBV29-1,TRBJ2-2,.,.
CASSLESGGTEAFF,TGTGCCAGCAGCTTAGAATCAGGGGGCACTGAAGCTTTCTTT,14,TRBV7-6,TRBJ1-1,TRBD1,.
CATSPAGGIQETQYF,TGTGCCACCAGCCCAGCGGGGGGGATACAAGAGACCCAGTACTTC,15,TRBV15,TRBJ2-5,TRBD2,.
CASSLGWSGRVYNEQFF,TGTGCCAGCAGCTTAGGGTGGAGCGGGAGGGTTTACAATGAGCAGTTCTTC,17,TRBV7-2,TRBJ2-1,TRBD2,.
CASSYVGRTEAFF,TGTGCCAGCAGTTACGTGGGGAGGACTGAAGCTTTCTTT,13,TRBV6-5,TRBJ1-1,.,.
CASSFGATGGRVTEAFF,TGTGCCAGCAGCTTTGGAGCGACAGGGGGTAGGGTAACTGAAGCTTTCTTT,17,TRBV6-2/TRBV6-3,TRBJ1-1,TRBD1,.
CASSLGTVNTEAFF,TGTGCCAGCAGTTTAGGGACAGTGAACACTGAAGCTTTCTTT,14,TRBV27,TRBJ1-1,TRBD1,.
CSVEDWDRGSSNYGYTF,TGCAGCGTTGAAGATTGGGACAGAGGGAGCTCTAACTATGGCTACACCTTC,17,TRBV29-1,TRBJ1-2,TRBD1,.